This TCR beta chain is drawn from a study of CD8 T cells in ankylosing spondylitis. Using its own MiXCR run on the 5' RACE reads, TCRdb lists one record per CDR3 protein. In the table there are 150,000 to 200,000 distinct CDR3 sequences, 15% to 20% of which are singletons. The source material was blood, either unsorted or a sorted T cell fraction (not recorded which). The clonotype was recovered from a male donor with ankylosing spondylitis or in good health (not recorded which).

The CDR3 region is CAISPGQDNEKLFF. Here the CDR3 DNA reads TGTGCCATCAGTCCGGGACAGGATAATGAAAAACTGTTTTTT. This chain connects TRBV10-3 to TRBJ1-4; 8 nucleotides align to TRBD1. The CDR3 is made up of 14 amino acids. The V gene's germline CDR1 is ENHRY and CDR2 SYGVKD. V dropped 5 bases and J dropped 4; count of bases not matched to a gene: 3.